The rows below give T cell receptor beta chains drawn from one sample of a study of T cell changes during pregnancy in multiple sclerosis. Clones were read by immunoSEQ multiplex PCR, and TCRdb kept only the in-frame ones, dropping some. Found here are more than 70,000 clones, approximately 90% of them singletons; the top ten hold 0.9% to 0.95%. Sequences were derived from peripheral blood, sampled before pregnancy. Receptor source: a female donor with multiple sclerosis, enrolled in a pregnancy study. CDR3s include the opening cysteine and the closing phenylalanine or tryptophan. D genes are given only for firm matches. Size is stated for part of the rows, as once, few or many counts, or as a class when the clone is expanded.

V gene	clone size	J gene	D gene	CDR3 protein	CDR3 DNA
TRBV13	.	TRBJ2-4	.	CASSLVGRRTSPGPKNIQYF	TGTGCCAGCAGCTTAGTAGGCAGGCGCACCTCTCCAGGGCCCAAAAACATTCAGTACTTC
TRBV30	.	TRBJ2-5	TRBD1	CAWSGQGAGQETQYF	TGTGCCTGGAGTGGCCAGGGGGCCGGGCAAGAGACCCAGTACTTC
TRBV6-5	.	TRBJ2-1	TRBD1	CASSSTGGRNNEQFF	TGTGCCAGCAGTTCAACAGGGGGGAGAAACAATGAGCAGTTCTTC
TRBV28	.	TRBJ2-7	.	CASSLGWEVKDYEQYF	TGTGCCAGCAGTTTAGGCTGGGAGGTTAAGGACTACGAGCAGTACTTC
TRBV5-1	once	TRBJ1-1	TRBD1	CASSPDRDMNTEAFF	TGCGCCAGCAGCCCTGACAGGGACATGAACACTGAAGCTTTCTTT
TRBV20-1	.	TRBJ2-5	.	CSASPGETQYF	TGCAGTGCTAGCCCAGGGGAGACCCAGTACTTC
TRBV7-2	.	TRBJ2-5	.	CASSFGGRGETQYF	TGTGCCAGCAGCTTTGGGGGGAGGGGGGAGACCCAGTACTTC
TRBV7-2	.	TRBJ2-4	.	CASLSGDLGKNIQYF	TGTGCCAGCCTATCGGGGGACTTGGGCAAAAACATTCAGTACTTC
TRBV6-5	.	TRBJ2-7	.	CASLADGRGHEQYF	TGTGCCAGCCTCGCGGACGGGAGAGGCCACGAGCAGTACTTC
TRBV5-4	.	TRBJ2-7	TRBD1	CASSPTQGAWDEQYF	TGTGCCAGCAGCCCCACACAGGGGGCCTGGGACGAGCAGTACTTC
TRBV29-1	.	TRBJ2-2	.	CSAWDPGAGELFF	TGCAGCGCCTGGGATCCAGGGGCCGGGGAGCTGTTTTTT
TRBV7-8	.	TRBJ1-3	.	CASSPLSSSGNTIYF	TGTGCCAGCAGCCCCCTATCGAGCTCTGGAAACACCATATATTTT
TRBV9	.	TRBJ2-2	.	CASSVGTGNTGELFF	TGTGCCAGCAGCGTGGGGACTGGGAACACCGGGGAGCTGTTTTTT
TRBV7-9	few	TRBJ1-4	.	CASSPLTGKEREKLFF	TGTGCCAGCAGCCCCCTTACAGGGAAGGAGCGGGAAAAACTGTTTTTT
TRBV5-1	.	TRBJ1-2	TRBD1	CASSLAGQGDGYTF	TGCGCCAGCAGCTTGGCCGGACAGGGGGATGGCTACACCTTC
TRBV9	.	TRBJ2-3	TRBD2	CASSASTSGRGADTQYF	TGTGCCAGCAGCGCGTCGACTAGCGGGAGAGGGGCAGATACGCAGTATTTT
TRBV7-6	.	TRBJ1-1	.	CASSLGTNTEAFF	TGTGCCAGCAGCTTAGGGACAAACACTGAAGCTTTCTTT
TRBV6-5	.	TRBJ1-1	TRBD1	CASSSGTGARAEAFF	TGTGCCAGCAGTTCCGGGACAGGGGCTAGGGCTGAAGCTTTCTTT
TRBV19	.	TRBJ2-1	TRBD2	CASSMLAGGLNNEQFF	TGTGCCAGTAGTATGTTAGCGGGGGGGCTCAACAATGAGCAGTTCTTC
TRBV7-9	.	TRBJ1-2	.	CASSEGVGYGYTF	TGTGCCAGCAGCGAGGGGGTGGGCTATGGCTACACCTTC
TRBV27	.	TRBJ2-7	TRBD1	CASSLMTGGSSYEQYF	TGTGCCAGCAGTTTAATGACAGGGGGGAGCTCCTACGAGCAGTACTTC
TRBV6-1	.	TRBJ1-5	.	CASGLTGVPPQHF	TGTGCCAGCGGCCTTACAGGAGTTCCGCCCCAGCATTTT
TRBV5-1	once	TRBJ1-3	.	CASSSKRGSGNTIYF	TGCGCCAGCAGCTCGAAAAGAGGATCCGGAAACACCATATATTTT
TRBV5-6	few	TRBJ1-6	TRBD1	CASSLTGFRF	TGTGCCAGCAGCCTGACAGGGTTTCGCTTT
TRBV29-1	.	TRBJ1-1	.	CSVELQGLSVTEAFF	TGCAGCGTTGAGCTGCAGGGGCTTTCTGTCACTGAAGCTTTCTTT
TRBV11-2	.	TRBJ2-2	.	CASSLMGRRTGELFF	TGTGCCAGCAGCTTAATGGGCAGGCGCACCGGGGAGCTGTTTTTT
TRBV27	.	TRBJ2-1	.	CASSPHPGPPGEQFF	TGTGCCAGCAGTCCTCATCCCGGTCCGCCAGGTGAGCAGTTCTTC
TRBV20-1	.	TRBJ2-7	TRBD1	CSARGFYEQYF	TGCAGTGCCAGGGGGTTCTACGAGCAGTACTTC
TRBV14	.	TRBJ2-7	TRBD1	CASSLGQGANEQYF	TGTGCCAGCAGCCTGGGACAGGGGGCTAACGAGCAGTACTTC
TRBV27	.	TRBJ1-4	TRBD1	CASSDRGGEKLFF	TGTGCCAGCAGTGACAGGGGTGGTGAAAAACTGTTTTTT
TRBV19	.	TRBJ1-5	.	CASNIPAGGINQPQHF	TGTGCCAGTAACATCCCGGCGGGAGGGATCAATCAGCCCCAGCATTTT
TRBV27	.	TRBJ2-3	.	CASSPEGAASPTDTQYF	TGTGCCAGCAGTCCCGAAGGAGCGGCCTCTCCCACAGATACGCAGTATTTT
TRBV2	.	TRBJ2-6	TRBD1	CASSGGQGSVSGANVLTF	TGTGCCAGCAGTGGCGGACAGGGATCGGTCTCTGGGGCCAACGTCCTGACTTTC
TRBV6-6	.	TRBJ1-1	TRBD1	CASSYSSRGQTEAFF	TGTGCCAGCAGTTACTCCTCCAGGGGGCAGACTGAAGCTTTCTTT
TRBV7-9	.	TRBJ2-5	TRBD2	CASSSTSGSYQETQYF	TGTGCCAGCAGCTCGACTAGCGGGAGCTACCAAGAGACCCAGTACTTC
TRBV10-3	.	TRBJ1-1	.	CAISESPGNTEAFF	TGTGCCATCAGTGAGTCACCGGGGAACACTGAAGCTTTCTTT
TRBV6-6	.	TRBJ1-5	.	CASSYGDSSNQPQHF	TGTGCCAGCAGTTACGGCGACAGTAGCAATCAGCCCCAGCATTTT
TRBV27	.	TRBJ1-5	.	CASSLWGGRQPQHF	TGTGCCAGCAGTTTATGGGGGGGGAGGCAGCCCCAGCATTTT
TRBV5-4	.	TRBJ1-2	TRBD1	CASSQGQAADYGYTF	TGTGCCAGCAGCCAGGGACAGGCGGCGGACTATGGCTACACCTTC
TRBV4-3	.	TRBJ1-1	.	CASSQDGGGLVTEAFF	TGCGCCAGCAGCCAAGATGGGGGGGGGCTCGTAACTGAAGCTTTCTTT
TRBV28	.	TRBJ1-2	.	CAAGSGRGLNYGYTF	TGTGCCGCGGGGTCAGGACGGGGACTAAACTATGGCTACACCTTC
TRBV19	.	TRBJ1-1	.	CASIRGTEAFF	TGTGCCAGTATTCGGGGTACTGAAGCTTTCTTT
TRBV29-1	.	TRBJ1-2	TRBD1	CSVSDRPVNGYTF	TGCAGCGTTTCGGACAGGCCGGTCAATGGCTACACCTTC
TRBV7-9	.	TRBJ1-3	.	CASSAGLSGNTIYF	TGTGCCAGCAGCGCTGGCTTGTCTGGAAACACCATATATTTT
TRBV19	.	TRBJ1-1	.	CASSPGGTKDTEAFF	TGTGCCAGTAGTCCGGGAGGTACTAAGGACACTGAAGCTTTCTTT
TRBV2	.	TRBJ2-5	.	CASRDRRETQYF	TGTGCCAGCCGAGACAGGCGGGAGACCCAGTACTTC
TRBV5-1	.	TRBJ1-4	.	CASSLGGLGEKLFF	TGCGCCAGCAGCTTGGGGGGCCTTGGTGAAAAACTGTTTTTT
TRBV5-5	.	TRBJ1-2	TRBD1	CASSFWDREDYGYTF	TGTGCCAGCAGCTTTTGGGACAGGGAGGACTATGGCTACACCTTC